A selection of T cell receptor beta chains follows, all from one sample in a study of beta chain features in type 1 diabetes. The table came from immunoSEQ multiplex PCR; TCRdb's copy has only in-frame clones and leaves some out. Among about 710,000 clones listed, over 12% were seen once. The sequenced sample consisted of naive CD4+ T cells from blood. The receptors derive from a man younger than 35 with type 1 diabetes. Both conserved end residues are part of each CDR3. D genes are given only for firm matches. Not every row has a clone size; where given, it reads once, few, many or a size class.

J: TRBJ2-3; V: TRBV11-3; D: NA; size: NA; DNA: TGTGCCAGCAGCTCCAATGCCGTGTCAGATAAGCAGTATTTT; CDR3: CASSSNAVSDKQYF
J: TRBJ1-2; V: TRBV15; D: NA; size: few; DNA: TGTGCCACCAGCAGAGTCCAAAGCTCCCGGGCAGTGGTCTATGGCTACACCTTC; CDR3: CATSRVQSSRAVVYGYTF
J: TRBJ2-1; V: TRBV2; D: TRBD1; size: NA; DNA: TGTGCCAGCAGCGACCTCGGACAGGGGGCTTTGAATGAGCAGTTCTTC; CDR3: CASSDLGQGALNEQFF
J: TRBJ2-7; V: TRBV19; D: NA; size: NA; DNA: TGTGCCAGTACCAGGTCCCCAAGAGGCGAGCAGTACTTC; CDR3: CASTRSPRGEQYF
J: TRBJ2-7; V: TRBV29-1; D: NA; size: few; DNA: TGCAGCGTTGAGGCGGACACCGCCTCCTACGAGCAGTACTTC; CDR3: CSVEADTASYEQYF
J: TRBJ1-2; V: TRBV18; D: NA; size: NA; DNA: TGTGCCAGCTCACCTGCCGAGGGCTACACCTTC; CDR3: CASSPAEGYTF
J: TRBJ2-7; V: TRBV29-1; D: NA; size: NA; DNA: TGCAGCGTTGGTTCCTACGAGCAGTACTTC; CDR3: CSVGSYEQYF
J: TRBJ2-3; V: TRBV27; D: NA; size: NA; DNA: TGTGCCAGCAGTTCCTTCCATCGCACAGATACGCAGTATTTT; CDR3: CASSSFHRTDTQYF
J: TRBJ2-2; V: TRBV18; D: TRBD1; size: NA; DNA: TGTGCCAGCTCAGCAAACCGGGACAGACAAACCGGGGAGCTGTTTTTT; CDR3: CASSANRDRQTGELFF
J: TRBJ2-7; V: TRBV9; D: NA; size: few; DNA: TGTGCCAGCAGCGTAGAAGCCCGAAACGAAATCTACGAGCAGTACTTC; CDR3: CASSVEARNEIYEQYF